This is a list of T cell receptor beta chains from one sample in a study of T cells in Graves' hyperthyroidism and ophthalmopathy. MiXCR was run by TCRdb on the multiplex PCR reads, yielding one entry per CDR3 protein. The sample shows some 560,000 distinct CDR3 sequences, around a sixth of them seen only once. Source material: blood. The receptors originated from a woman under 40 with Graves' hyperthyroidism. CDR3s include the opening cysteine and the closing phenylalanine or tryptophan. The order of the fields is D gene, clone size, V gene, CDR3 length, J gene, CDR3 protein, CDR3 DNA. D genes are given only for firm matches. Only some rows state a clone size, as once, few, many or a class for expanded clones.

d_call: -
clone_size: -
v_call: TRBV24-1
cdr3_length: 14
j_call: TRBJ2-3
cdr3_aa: CATRASGKGDTQYF
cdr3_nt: TGTGCCACCAGGGCGTCAGGCAAAGGGGATACGCAGTATTTT

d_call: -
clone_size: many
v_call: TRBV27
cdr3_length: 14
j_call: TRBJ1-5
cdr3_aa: CASSLSASNQPQHF
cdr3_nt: TGTGCCAGCAGTTTATCCGCTAGCAATCAGCCCCAGCATTTT

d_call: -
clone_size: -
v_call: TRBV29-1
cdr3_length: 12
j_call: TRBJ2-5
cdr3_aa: CSASQIQETQYF
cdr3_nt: TGCAGCGCTTCCCAGATACAAGAGACCCAGTACTTC

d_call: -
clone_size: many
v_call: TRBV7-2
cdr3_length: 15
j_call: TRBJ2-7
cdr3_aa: CASSLAGESPYEQYF
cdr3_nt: TGTGCCAGCAGCTTAGCGGGAGAATCCCCCTACGAGCAGTACTTC

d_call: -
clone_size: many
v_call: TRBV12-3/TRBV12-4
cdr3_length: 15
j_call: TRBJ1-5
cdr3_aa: CASSARPESNQPQHF
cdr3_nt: TGTGCCAGCAGTGCCCGACCAGAAAGCAATCAGCCCCAGCATTTT

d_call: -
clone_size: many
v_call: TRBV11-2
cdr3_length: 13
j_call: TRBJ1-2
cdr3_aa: CASSPGPVIGYTF
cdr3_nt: TGTGCCAGCAGCCCGGGGCCGGTAATCGGCTACACCTTC

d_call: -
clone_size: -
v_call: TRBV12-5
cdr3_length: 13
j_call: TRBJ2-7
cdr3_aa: CASGLDSSYEQYF
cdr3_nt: TGTGCTAGTGGTTTGGACAGCTCCTACGAGCAGTACTTC

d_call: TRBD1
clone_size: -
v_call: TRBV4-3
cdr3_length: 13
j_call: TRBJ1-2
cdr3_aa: CASSTPGGHGYTF
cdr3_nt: TGCGCCAGCAGCACCCCAGGGGGCCATGGCTACACCTTC

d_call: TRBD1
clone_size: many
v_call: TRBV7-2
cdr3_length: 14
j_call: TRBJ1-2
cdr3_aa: CASSLRQGAYGYTF
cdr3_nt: TGTGCCAGCAGCCTTAGACAGGGGGCCTATGGCTACACCTTC

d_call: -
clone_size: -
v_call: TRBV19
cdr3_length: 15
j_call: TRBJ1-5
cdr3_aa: CASSPPVYSNQPQHF
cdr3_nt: TGTGCCAGTAGTCCGCCGGTCTATAGCAATCAGCCCCAGCATTTT

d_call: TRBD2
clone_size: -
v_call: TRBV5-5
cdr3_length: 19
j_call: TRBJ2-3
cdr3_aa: CASSRRRLAGGGFTDTQYF
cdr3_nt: TGTGCCAGCAGCCGACGTCGACTAGCGGGGGGGGGATTCACAGATACGCAGTATTTT

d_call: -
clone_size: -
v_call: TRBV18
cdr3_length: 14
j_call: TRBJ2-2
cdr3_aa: CASSPMQGTWELFF
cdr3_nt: TGTGCCAGCTCACCGATGCAAGGGACCTGGGAGCTGTTTTTT

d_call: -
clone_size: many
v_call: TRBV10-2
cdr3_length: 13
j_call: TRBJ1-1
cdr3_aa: CASSESTLGEAFF
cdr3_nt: TGCGCCAGCAGTGAGTCGACTCTTGGTGAAGCTTTCTTT

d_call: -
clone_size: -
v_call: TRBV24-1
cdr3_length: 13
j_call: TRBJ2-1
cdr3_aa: CATSDGSYNEQFF
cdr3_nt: TGTGCCACCAGTGACGGCTCCTACAATGAGCAGTTCTTC

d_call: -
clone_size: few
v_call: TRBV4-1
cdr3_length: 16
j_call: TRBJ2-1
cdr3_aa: CASSQDGGPPYNEQFF
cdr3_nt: TGCGCCAGCAGCCAAGATGGGGGCCCTCCCTACAATGAGCAGTTCTTC

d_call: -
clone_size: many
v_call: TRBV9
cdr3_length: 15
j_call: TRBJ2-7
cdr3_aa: CASSRSDAPSYEQYF
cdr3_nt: TGTGCCAGCAGCCGCTCGGATGCACCCTCCTACGAGCAGTACTTC

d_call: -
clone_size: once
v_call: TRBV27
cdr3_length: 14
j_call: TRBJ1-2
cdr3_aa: CASQRSSGSYGYTF
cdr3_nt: TGTGCCTCCCAACGGTCGTCGGGGAGCTATGGCTACACCTTC

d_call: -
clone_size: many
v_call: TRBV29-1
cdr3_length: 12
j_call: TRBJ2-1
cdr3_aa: CSVELVRNEQFF
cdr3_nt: TGCAGCGTTGAACTAGTAAGGAATGAGCAGTTCTTC

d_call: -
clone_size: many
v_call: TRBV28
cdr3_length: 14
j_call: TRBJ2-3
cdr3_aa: CASSPGLHTDTQYF
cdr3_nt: TGTGCCAGCAGTCCCGGTCTGCACACAGATACGCAGTATTTT

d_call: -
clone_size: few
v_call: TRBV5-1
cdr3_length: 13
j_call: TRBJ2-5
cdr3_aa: CASSPDNQETQYF
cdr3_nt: TGCGCCAGCAGCCCGGACAACCAAGAGACCCAGTACTTC

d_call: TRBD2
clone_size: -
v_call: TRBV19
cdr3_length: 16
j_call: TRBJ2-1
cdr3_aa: CASSTKVAGRTHEQFF
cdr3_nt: TGTGCCAGTAGTACGAAGGTAGCGGGTCGCACCCATGAGCAGTTCTTC

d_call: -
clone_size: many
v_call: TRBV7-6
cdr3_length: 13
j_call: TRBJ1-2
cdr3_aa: CASSLEAGRGYTF
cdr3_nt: TGTGCCAGCAGCTTAGAGGCAGGGAGAGGCTACACCTTC

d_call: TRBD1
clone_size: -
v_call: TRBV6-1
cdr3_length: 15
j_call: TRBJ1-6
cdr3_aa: CASSRGDRVNSPLHF
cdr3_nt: TGTGCCAGCAGTAGGGGGGACAGAGTTAATTCACCCCTCCACTTT

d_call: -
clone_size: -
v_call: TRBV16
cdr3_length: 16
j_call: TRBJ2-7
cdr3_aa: CASSQGQRVYSYEQYF
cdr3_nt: TGTGCCAGCAGCCAAGGTCAGCGGGTCTACTCCTACGAGCAGTACTTC

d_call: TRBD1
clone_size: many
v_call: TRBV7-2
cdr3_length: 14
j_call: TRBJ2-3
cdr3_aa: CASSFRQGGDTQYF
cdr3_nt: TGTGCCAGCAGCTTTCGACAGGGTGGAGATACGCAGTATTTT

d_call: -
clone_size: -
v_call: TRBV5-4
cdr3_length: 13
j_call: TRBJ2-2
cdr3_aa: CASLKLNTGELFF
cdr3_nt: TGTGCCAGCCTAAAGTTGAACACCGGGGAGCTGTTTTTT

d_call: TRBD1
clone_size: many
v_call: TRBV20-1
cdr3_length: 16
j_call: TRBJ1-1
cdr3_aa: CSAPPRQGHPNTEAFF
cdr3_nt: TGCAGTGCTCCTCCTCGACAGGGGCACCCGAACACTGAAGCTTTCTTT

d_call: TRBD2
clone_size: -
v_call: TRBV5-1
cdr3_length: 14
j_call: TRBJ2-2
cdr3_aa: CASRGTSNTGELFF
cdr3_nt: TGCGCCAGCAGGGGGACTAGTAACACCGGGGAGCTGTTTTTT

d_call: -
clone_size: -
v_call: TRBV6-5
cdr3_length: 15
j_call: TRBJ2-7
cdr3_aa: CASSYQGPGFHEQYF
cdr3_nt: TGTGCCAGCAGTTACCAGGGTCCTGGTTTTCACGAGCAGTACTTC

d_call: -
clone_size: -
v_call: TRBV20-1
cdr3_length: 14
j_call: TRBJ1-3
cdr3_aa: CSARRPYSGNTIYF
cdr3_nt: TGCAGTGCTAGAAGGCCATACTCTGGAAACACCATATATTTT

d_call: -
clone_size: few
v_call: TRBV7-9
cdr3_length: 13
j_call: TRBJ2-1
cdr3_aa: CASSLQAPAEQFF
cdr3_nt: TGTGCCAGCAGCTTACAGGCCCCCGCTGAGCAGTTCTTC

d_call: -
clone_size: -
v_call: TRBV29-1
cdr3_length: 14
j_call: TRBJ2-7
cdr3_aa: CSVEKRANSYEQYF
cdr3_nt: TGCAGCGTCGAAAAGCGGGCGAACTCCTACGAGCAGTACTTC

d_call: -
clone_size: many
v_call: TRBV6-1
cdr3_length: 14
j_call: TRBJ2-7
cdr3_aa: CASSSGPPAGEQYF
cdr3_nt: TGTGCCAGCAGTTCGGGCCCCCCGGCCGGCGAGCAGTACTTC

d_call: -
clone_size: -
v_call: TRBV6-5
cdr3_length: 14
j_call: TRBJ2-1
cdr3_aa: CASSYRAGRSEQFF
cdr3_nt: TGTGCCAGCAGTTACAGGGCGGGAAGGAGTGAGCAGTTCTTC

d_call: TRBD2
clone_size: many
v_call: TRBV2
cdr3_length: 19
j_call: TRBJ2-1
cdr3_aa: CASSEALGLAGGTYNEQFF
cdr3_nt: TGTGCCAGCAGTGAAGCGCTGGGACTAGCGGGAGGAACCTACAATGAGCAGTTCTTC

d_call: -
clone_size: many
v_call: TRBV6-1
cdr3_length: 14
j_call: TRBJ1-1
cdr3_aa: CASRETWTDTEAFF
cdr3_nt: TGTGCCAGCAGGGAAACATGGACCGACACTGAAGCTTTCTTT